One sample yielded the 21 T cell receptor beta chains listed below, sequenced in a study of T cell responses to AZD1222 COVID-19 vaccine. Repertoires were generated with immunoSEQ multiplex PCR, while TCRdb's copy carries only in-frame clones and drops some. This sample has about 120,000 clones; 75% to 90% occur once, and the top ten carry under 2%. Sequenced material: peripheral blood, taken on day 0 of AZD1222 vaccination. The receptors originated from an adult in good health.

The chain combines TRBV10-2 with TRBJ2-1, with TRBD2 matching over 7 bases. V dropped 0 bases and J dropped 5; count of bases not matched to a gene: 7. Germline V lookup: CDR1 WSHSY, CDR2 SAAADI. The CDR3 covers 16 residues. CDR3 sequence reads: CASSESLAGGDNEQFF. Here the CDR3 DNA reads TGCGCCAGCAGTGAGTCCTTAGCGGGCGGGGACAATGAGCAGTTCTTC.

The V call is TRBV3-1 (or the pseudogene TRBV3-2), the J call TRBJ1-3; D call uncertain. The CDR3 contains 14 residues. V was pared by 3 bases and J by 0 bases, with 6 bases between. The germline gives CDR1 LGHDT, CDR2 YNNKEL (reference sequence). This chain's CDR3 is CASSQARSGNTIYF. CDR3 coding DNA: TGTGCCAGCAGCCAGGCCCGCTCTGGAAACACCATATATTTT.

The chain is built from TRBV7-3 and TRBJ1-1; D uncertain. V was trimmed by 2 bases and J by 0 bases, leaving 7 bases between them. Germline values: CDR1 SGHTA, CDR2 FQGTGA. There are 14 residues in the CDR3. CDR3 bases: TGTGCCAGCAGCTTAGGAAGTATGAACACTGAAGCTTTCTTT. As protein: CASSLGSMNTEAFF.

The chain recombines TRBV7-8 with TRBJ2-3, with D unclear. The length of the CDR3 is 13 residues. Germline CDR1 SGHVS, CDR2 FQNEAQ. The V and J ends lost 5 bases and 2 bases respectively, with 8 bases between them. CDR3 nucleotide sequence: TGTGCCAGCAGCCGCCTCGTCACAGATACGCAGTATTTT. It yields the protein CASSRLVTDTQYF.

Here the CDR3 DNA reads TGCGCCAGCAGCCAAGAGATAGTGGGGGCTAGCGCTAGGTACGAGCAGTACTTC. As protein: CASSQEIVGASARYEQYF. V is TRBV4-3 and J is TRBJ2-7; D tentatively fits TRBD1 or TRBD2 (6 bases each). CDR3 size: 18 residues. V dropped 0 bases and J dropped 4 bases, with 22 bases sitting between them. Germline V CDR1 and CDR2: LGHNA, YSLEER.

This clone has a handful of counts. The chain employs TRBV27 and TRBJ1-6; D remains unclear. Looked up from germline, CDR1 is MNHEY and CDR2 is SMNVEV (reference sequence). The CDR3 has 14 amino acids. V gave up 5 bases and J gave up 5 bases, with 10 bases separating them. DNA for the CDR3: TGTGCCAGCAGTGCCCTACTCGATAATTCACCCCTCCACTTT. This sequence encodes CASSALLDNSPLHF.

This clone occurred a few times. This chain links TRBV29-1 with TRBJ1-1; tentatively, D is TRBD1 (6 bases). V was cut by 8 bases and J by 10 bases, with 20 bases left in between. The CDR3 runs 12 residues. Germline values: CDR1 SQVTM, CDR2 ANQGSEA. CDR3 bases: TGCAGCTTTGCTGACAGGTTCTACGGAGCTTTCTTT. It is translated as CSFADRFYGAFF.

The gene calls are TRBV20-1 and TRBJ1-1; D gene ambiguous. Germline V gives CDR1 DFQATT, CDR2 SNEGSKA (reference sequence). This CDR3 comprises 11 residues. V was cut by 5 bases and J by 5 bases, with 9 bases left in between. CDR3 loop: CSALDKTEAFF. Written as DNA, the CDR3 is TGCAGTGCTCTAGACAAGACTGAAGCTTTCTTT.

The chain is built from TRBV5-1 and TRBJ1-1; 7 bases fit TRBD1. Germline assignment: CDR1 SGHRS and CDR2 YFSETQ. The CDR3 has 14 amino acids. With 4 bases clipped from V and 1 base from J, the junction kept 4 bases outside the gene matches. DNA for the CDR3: TGCGCCAGCAGCGCCAGGGGGACGAACACTGAAGCTTTCTTT. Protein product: CASSARGTNTEAFF.

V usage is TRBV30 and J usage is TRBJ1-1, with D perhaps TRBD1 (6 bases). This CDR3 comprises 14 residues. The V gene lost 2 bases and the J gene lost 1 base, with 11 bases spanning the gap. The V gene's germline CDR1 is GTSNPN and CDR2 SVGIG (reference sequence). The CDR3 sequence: CAWSSGVRNTEAFF. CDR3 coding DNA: TGTGCCTGGAGTTCAGGGGTCCGGAACACTGAAGCTTTCTTT.

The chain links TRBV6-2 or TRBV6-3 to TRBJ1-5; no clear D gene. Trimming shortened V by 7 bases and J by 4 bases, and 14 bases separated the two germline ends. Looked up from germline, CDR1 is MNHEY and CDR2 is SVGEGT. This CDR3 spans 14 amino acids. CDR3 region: CASTPRAGNQPQHF. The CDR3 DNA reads TGTGCCAGCACCCCGAGGGCGGGGAATCAGCCCCAGCATTTT.

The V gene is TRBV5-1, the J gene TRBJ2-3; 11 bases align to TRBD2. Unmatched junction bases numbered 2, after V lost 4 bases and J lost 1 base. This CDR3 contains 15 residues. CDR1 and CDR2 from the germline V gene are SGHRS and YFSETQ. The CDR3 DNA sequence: TGCGCCAGCAGCGCACTAGCGGGAGGCACAGATACGCAGTATTTT. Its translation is CASSALAGGTDTQYF.

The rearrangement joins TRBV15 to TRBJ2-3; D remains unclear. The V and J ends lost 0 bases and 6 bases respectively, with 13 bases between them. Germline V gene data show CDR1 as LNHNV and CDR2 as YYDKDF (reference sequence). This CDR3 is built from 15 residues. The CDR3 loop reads CATSRDRLAGDTQYF. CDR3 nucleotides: TGTGCCACCAGCAGAGATCGGTTAGCCGGGGATACGCAGTATTTT.

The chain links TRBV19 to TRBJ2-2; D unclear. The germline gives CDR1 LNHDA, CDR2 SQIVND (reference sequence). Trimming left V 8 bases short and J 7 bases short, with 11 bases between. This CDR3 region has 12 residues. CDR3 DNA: TGTGCCAGTTCTAGAGACGGCGGGGAGCTGTTTTTT. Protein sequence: CASSRDGGELFF.

CDR3 loop: CATSRTTPGLAGYNEQFF. As DNA, the CDR3 is TGTGCCACCAGCAGAACTACACCTGGACTAGCGGGCTACAATGAGCAGTTCTTC. The chain has TRBV15 and TRBJ2-1; TRBD2 matches at 11 bases. This CDR3 region has 18 residues. Per germline, CDR1 LNHNV and CDR2 YYDKDF (reference sequence). The ends lost 2 bases at V and 3 bases at J; junction bases unmatched: 9. The whole variable domain, filled in from reference TRBV15 and TRBJ2-1, reads DAMVIQNPRYQVTQFGKPVTLSCSQTLNHNVMYWYQQKSSQAPKLLFHYYDKDFNNEADTPDNFQSRRPNTSFCFLDIRSPGLGDTAMYLCATSRTTPGLAGYNEQFFGPGTRLTVL.

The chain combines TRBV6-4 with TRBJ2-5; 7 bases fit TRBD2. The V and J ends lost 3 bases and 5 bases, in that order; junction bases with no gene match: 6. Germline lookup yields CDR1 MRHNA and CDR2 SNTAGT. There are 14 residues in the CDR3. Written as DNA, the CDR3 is TGTGCCAGCAGTGAAGGGCGGGAGTGGGAGACCCAGTACTTC. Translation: CASSEGREWETQYF.

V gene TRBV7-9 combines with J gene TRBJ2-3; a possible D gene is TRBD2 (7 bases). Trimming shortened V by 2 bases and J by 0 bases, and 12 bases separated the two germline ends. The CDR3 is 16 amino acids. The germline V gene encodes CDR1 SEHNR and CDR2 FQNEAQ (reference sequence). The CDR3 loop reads CASSLRGASSTDTQYF. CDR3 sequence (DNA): TGTGCCAGCAGCTTACGGGGGGCCTCTAGCACAGATACGCAGTATTTT. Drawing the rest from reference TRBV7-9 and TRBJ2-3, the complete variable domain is DTGVSQNPRHKITKRGQNVTFRCDPISEHNRLYWYRQTLGQGPEFLTYFQNEAQLEKSRLLSDRFSAERPKGSFSTLEIQRTEQGDSAMYLCASSLRGASSTDTQYFGPGTRLTVL.

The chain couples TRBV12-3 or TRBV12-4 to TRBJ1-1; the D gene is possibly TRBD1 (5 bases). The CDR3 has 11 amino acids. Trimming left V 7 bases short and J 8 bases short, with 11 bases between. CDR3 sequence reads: CASILGGEAFF. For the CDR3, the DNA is TGTGCCAGCATCCTCGGGGGGGAAGCTTTCTTT.

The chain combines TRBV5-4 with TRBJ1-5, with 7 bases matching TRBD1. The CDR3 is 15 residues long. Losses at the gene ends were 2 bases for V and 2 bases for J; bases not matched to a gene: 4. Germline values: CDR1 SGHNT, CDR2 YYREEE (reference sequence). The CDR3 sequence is CASSFGGGGNQPQHF. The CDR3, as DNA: TGTGCCAGCAGCTTTGGAGGGGGCGGCAATCAGCCCCAGCATTTT.

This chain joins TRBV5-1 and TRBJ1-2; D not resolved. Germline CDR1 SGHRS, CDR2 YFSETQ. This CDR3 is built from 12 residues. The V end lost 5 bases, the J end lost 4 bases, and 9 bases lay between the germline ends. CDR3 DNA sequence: TGCGCCAGCAGTCGGGATCTCTATGGCTACACCTTC. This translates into CASSRDLYGYTF.

CDR3 nucleotides: TGTGCTAGTGGTTTGGTACGGACGGCAGAATGGAACACTGAAGCTTTCTTT. This translates into CASGLVRTAEWNTEAFF. The V call is TRBV12-5, the J call TRBJ1-1, with D hard to call. CDR1 is LGHNT, CDR2 FRNRAP, per germline. This CDR3 is 17 amino acids long. With 0 bases removed from V and 1 base from J, the gap between germline ends came to 15 bases.